The clone carrying this T cell receptor (beta chain) was seen a few times. This sample is drawn from a study of cytomegalovirus exposure and HLA in healthy donors. 13 Jbeta primers and 60 Vbeta primers were used for the PCR. As processed by the authors: A later analysis tallied roughly 77 million unique TCR beta chains, around 11 million of them shared. This table comes from immunoSEQ multiplex PCR, and its TCRdb copy is limited to in-frame clones, with some not included. V and J calls and clone size are copied from that table; D and trimming were computed from the DNA. This sample yields about 76,000 clones, of which less than 80% are seen a single time; 7.5% to 10% belongs to the top ten. Trimming cost V 0 bases and J 1 base; bases outside gene matches: 5. Germline values: CDR1 SGDLS, CDR2 YYNGEE. The length of the CDR3 is 16 residues.

V gene TRBV9 combines with J gene TRBJ2-3; 7 nucleotides match TRBD1. The sample consisted of PBMCs. The clonotype comes from a woman in her thirties or forties in good health and CMV-seropositive. The CDR3 sequence is CASSVGIGQGTDTQYF. DNA for the CDR3: TGTGCCAGCAGCGTAGGTATTGGACAGGGCACAGATACGCAGTATTTT.